This T cell receptor (beta chain) is drawn from a study of T-cell memory formation after mild COVID-19. As concerns this clonotype: As yet, its antigen is unknown.

TCRdb recomputed calls from the 5' RACE reads with MiXCR, one row per CDR3 protein. The table lists about 210,000 distinct CDR3 sequences, under 30% of them singletons. Study conclusions and caveats: What remained unconfirmed was the SARS-CoV-2 specificity of second-wave clones peaking on day 37.

V lost 0 bases to trimming and J lost 4 bases, with 14 bases between them. Germline lookup yields CDR1 SGHAT and CDR2 FQNNGV. The CDR3 spans 16 residues. The source of this sequence is an adult woman who had mild COVID-19 (a few samples of this study predate the infection). Cell type and time point are not known. Source material: PBMCs or a T cell subset sorted from them (not recorded which). J is TRBJ2-3 and V is TRBV11-2, with D unresolved. CDR3 amino acids: CASSLDQWGSADTQYF. CDR3 DNA sequence: TGTGCCAGCAGCTTAGATCAGTGGGGATCGGCAGATACGCAGTATTTT.